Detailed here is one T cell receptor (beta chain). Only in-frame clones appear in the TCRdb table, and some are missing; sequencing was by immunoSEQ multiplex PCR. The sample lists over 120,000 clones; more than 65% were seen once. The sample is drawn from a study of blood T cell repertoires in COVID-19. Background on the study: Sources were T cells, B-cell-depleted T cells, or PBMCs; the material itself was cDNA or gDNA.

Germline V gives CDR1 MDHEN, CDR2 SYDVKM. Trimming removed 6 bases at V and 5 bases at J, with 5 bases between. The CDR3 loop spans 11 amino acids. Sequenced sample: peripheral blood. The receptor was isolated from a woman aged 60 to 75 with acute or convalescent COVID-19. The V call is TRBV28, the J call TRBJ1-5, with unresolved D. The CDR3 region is CASSSDQPQHF. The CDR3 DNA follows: TGTGCCAGCAGCTCGGATCAGCCCCAGCATTTT.